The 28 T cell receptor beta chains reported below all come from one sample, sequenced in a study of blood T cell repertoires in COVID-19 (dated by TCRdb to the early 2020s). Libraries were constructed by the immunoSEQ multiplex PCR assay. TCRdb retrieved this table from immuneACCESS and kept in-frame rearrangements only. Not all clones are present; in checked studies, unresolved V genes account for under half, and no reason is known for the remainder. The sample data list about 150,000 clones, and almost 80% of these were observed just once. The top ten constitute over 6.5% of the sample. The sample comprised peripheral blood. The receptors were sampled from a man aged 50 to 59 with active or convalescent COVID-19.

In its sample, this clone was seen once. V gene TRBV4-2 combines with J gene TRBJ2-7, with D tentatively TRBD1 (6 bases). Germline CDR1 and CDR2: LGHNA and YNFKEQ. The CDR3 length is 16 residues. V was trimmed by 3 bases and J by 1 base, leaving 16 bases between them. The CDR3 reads CASSHGPQGPSYEQYF. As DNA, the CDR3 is TGTGCCAGCAGCCACGGTCCCCAGGGGCCATCCTACGAGCAGTACTTC.

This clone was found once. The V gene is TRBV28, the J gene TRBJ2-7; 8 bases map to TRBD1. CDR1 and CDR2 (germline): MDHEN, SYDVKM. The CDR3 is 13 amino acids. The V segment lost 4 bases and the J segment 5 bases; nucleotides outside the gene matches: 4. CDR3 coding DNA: TGTGCCAGCAGTTCCCCGGACAGGGACGAGCAGTACTTC. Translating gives CASSSPDRDEQYF.

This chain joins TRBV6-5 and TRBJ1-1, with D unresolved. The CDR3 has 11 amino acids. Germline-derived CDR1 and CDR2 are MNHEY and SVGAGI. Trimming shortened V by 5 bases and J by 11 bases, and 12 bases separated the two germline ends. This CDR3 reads CASSPGAAAFF. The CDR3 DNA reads TGTGCCAGCAGTCCGGGAGCAGCGGCTTTCTTT.

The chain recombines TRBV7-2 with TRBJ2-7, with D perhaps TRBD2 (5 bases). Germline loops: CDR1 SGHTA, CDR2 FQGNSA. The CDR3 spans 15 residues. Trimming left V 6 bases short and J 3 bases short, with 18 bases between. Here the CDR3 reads CASRLMLSGNYEQYF. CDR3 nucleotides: TGTGCCAGCAGGCTTATGTTATCGGGAAACTACGAGCAGTACTTC.

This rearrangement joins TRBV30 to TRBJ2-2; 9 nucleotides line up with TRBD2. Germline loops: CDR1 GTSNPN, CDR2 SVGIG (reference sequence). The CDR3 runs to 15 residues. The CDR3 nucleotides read TGTGCGCTTGATAGCGGGAGCGCGAACACCGGGGAGCTGTTTTTT. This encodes CALDSGSANTGELFF.

Here the CDR3 reads CASSLGFNSGAYNEQFF. CDR3 nucleotides: TGTGCCAGCAGCTTAGGTTTTAATAGCGGGGCATACAATGAGCAGTTCTTC. This rearrangement joins TRBV13 to TRBJ2-1; 8 bases fit TRBD2. Looked up from germline, CDR1 is PRHDT and CDR2 is FYEKMQ (reference sequence). Trimming cost V 0 bases and J 4 bases; bases outside gene matches: 8. The CDR3 contains 17 residues.

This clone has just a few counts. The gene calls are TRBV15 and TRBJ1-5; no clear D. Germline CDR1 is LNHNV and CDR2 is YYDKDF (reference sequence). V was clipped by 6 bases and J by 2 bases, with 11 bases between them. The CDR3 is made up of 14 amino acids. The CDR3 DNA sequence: TGTGCCACCAGGGTAGCAGAAGGCAATCAGCCCCAGCATTTT. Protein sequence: CATRVAEGNQPQHF.

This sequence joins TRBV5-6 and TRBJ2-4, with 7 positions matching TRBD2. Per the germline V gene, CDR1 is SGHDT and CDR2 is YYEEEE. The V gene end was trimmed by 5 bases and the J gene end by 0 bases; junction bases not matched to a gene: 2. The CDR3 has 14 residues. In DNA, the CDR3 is TGTGCCAGCAGGCTAGCGGTAGCCAAAAACATTCAGTACTTC. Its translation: CASRLAVAKNIQYF.

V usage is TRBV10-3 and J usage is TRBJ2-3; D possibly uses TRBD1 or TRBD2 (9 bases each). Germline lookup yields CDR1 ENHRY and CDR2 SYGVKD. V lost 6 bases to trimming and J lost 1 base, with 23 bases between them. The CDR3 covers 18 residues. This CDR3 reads CAIRPGQGASGGTDTQYF. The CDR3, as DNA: TGTGCCATCAGACCGGGACAGGGAGCTAGCGGGGGCACAGATACGCAGTATTTT.

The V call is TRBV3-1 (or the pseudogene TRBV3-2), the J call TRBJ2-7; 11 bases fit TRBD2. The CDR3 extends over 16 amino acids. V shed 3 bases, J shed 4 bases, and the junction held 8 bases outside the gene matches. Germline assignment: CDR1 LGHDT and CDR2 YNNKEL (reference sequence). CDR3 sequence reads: CASSHGGLAGGYEQYF. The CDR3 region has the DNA TGTGCCAGCAGCCATGGCGGACTAGCGGGTGGTTACGAGCAGTACTTC.

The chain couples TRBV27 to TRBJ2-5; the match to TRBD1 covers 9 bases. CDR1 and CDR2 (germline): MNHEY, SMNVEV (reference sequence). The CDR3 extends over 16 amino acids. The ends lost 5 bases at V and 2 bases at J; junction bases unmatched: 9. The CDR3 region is CASSPRQGEGQETQYF. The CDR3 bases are TGTGCCAGCAGTCCAAGACAGGGGGAGGGGCAAGAGACCCAGTACTTC.

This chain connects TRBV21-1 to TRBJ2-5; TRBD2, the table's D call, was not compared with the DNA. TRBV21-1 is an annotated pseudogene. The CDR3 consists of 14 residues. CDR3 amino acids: CASSKARFQETQYF. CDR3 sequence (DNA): TGTGCCAGCAGCAAAGCGCGCTTCCAAGAGACCCAGTACTTC.

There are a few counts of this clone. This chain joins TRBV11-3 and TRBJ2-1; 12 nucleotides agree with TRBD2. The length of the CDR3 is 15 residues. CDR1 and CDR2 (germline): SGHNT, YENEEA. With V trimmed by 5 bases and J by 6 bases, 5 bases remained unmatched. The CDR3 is CASSPTSGGPNEQFF. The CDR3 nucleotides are TGTGCCAGCAGCCCGACTAGCGGGGGTCCCAATGAGCAGTTCTTC.

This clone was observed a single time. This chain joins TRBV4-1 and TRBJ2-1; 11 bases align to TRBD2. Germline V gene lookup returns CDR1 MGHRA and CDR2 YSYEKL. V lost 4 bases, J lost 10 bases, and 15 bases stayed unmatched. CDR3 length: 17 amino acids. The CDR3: CASSRSSGLAESEEQFF. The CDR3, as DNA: TGCGCCAGCAGCCGAAGCTCGGGACTAGCGGAGTCTGAAGAGCAGTTCTTC.

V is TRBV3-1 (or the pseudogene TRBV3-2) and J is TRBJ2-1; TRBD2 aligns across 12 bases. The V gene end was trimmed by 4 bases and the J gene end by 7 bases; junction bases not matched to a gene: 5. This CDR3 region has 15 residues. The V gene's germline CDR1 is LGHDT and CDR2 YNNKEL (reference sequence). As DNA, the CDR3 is TGTGCCAGCAGCCTTCCGACTAGCGGGAGTAATGAGCAGTTCTTC. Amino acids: CASSLPTSGSNEQFF.

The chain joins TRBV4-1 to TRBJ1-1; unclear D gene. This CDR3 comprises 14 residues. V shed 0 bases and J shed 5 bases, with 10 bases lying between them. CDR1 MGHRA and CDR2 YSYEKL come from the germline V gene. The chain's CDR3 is CASSQEVAGTEAFF. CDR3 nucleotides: TGCGCCAGCAGCCAAGAGGTGGCTGGTACTGAAGCTTTCTTT.

The CDR3 nucleotides read TGTGCCAGCAGTTACCGCCGGACAGGGGTCTGGGAGACCCAGTACTTC. The encoded protein is CASSYRRTGVWETQYF. This sequence joins TRBV6-5 and TRBJ2-5; 9 nucleotides line up with TRBD1. Trimming took 2 bases from V and 5 from J; bases not matched to a gene: 9. The CDR3 spans 16 residues. In germline, CDR1 is MNHEY, CDR2 SVGAGI.

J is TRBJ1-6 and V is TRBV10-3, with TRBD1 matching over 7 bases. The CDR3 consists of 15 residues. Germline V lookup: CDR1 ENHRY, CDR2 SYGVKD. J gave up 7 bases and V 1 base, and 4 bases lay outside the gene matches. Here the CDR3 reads CAISEWDRVNSPLHF. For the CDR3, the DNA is TGTGCCATCAGTGAGTGGGACAGAGTAAATTCACCCCTCCACTTT.

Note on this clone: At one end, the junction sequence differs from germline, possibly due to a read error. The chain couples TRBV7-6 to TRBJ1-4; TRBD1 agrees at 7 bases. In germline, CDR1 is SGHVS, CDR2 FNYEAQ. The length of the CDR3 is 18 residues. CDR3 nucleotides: TGTGCCAGCAGTTTAGCGGTCAGGGGGAGTGCAACTAATGAAAAACTGTTTTTT. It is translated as CASSLAVRGSATNEKLFF.

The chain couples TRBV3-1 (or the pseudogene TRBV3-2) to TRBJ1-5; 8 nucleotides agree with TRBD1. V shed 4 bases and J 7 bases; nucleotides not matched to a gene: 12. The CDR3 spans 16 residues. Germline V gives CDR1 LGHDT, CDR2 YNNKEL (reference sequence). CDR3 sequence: CASSPNYGQGGQPQHF. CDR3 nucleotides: TGTGCCAGCAGCCCCAACTACGGACAGGGCGGCCAGCCCCAGCATTTT.

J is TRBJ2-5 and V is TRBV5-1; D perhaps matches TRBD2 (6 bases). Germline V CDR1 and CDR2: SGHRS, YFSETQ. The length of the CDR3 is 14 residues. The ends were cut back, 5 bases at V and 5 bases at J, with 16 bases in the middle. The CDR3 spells CASSPGGAPETQYF. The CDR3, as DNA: TGCGCCAGCAGTCCTGGAGGGGCGCCGGAGACCCAGTACTTC.

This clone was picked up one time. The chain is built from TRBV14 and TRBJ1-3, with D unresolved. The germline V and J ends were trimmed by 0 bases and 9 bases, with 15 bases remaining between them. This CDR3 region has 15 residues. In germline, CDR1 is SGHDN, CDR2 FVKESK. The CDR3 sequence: CASSQDPTEISTIYF. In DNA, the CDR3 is TGTGCCAGCAGCCAAGACCCCACGGAGATTTCCACCATATATTTT.

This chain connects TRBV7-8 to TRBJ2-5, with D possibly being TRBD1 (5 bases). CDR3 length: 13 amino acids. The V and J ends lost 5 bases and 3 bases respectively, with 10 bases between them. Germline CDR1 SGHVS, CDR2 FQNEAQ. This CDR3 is CASSRRQKETQYF. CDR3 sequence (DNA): TGTGCCAGCAGCCGACGACAGAAAGAGACCCAGTACTTC.

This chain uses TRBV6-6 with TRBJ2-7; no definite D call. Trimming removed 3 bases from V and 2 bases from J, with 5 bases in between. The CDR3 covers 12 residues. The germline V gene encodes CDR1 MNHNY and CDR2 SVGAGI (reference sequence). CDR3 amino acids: CASSYSAYEQYF. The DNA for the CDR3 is TGTGCCAGCAGTTATTCGGCCTACGAGCAGTACTTC.

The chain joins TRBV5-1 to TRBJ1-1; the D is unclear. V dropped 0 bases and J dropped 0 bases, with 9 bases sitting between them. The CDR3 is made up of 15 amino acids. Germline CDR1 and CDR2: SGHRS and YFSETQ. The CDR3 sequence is CASSLERRMNTEAFF. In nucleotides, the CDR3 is TGCGCCAGCAGCTTGGAGCGCCGGATGAACACTGAAGCTTTCTTT.

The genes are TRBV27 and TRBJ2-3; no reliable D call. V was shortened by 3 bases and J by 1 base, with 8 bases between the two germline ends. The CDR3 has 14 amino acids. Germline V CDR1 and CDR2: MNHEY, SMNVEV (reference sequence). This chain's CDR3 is CASSFDSGTDTQYF. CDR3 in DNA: TGTGCCAGCAGTTTCGACTCGGGCACAGATACGCAGTATTTT.

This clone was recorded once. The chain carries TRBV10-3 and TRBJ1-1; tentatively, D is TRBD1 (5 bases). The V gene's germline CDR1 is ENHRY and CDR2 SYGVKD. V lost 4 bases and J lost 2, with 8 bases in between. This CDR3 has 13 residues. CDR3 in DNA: TGTGCCATCAGTGGGACACAAAACACTGAAGCTTTCTTT. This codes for CAISGTQNTEAFF.

Here the CDR3 reads CASRIYSGGIETEAFF. DNA of the CDR3: TGTGCCAGTAGGATTTACTCAGGGGGAATCGAGACTGAAGCTTTCTTT. This chain uses TRBV19 with TRBJ1-1; 7 bases map to TRBD1. Germline assignment: CDR1 LNHDA and CDR2 SQIVND (reference sequence). This CDR3 comprises 16 residues. Trimming took 6 bases from V and 5 from J; bases not matched to a gene: 15.